Listed here are 6 T cell receptor beta chains from one sample, sequenced in a study of T-cell memory formation after mild COVID-19. TCRdb itself ran the 5' RACE reads through MiXCR, one entry per CDR3 protein. This sample has 90,000 to 130,000 distinct CDR3 sequences; 15% to 20% occur once, and the top ten carry 5% to 7%. The material sequenced was PBMCs or a T cell subset sorted from them (not recorded which). Receptors were obtained from a young man who had mild COVID-19 (a few samples of this study predate the infection). Cell type and time point are not known.

The gene calls are TRBV7-9 and TRBJ2-7; TRBD1 might be the D (6 bases). This CDR3 comprises 14 residues. V was clipped by 2 bases and J by 12 bases, with 20 bases between them. Looked up from germline, CDR1 is SEHNR and CDR2 is FQNEAQ (reference sequence). CDR3 region: CASSLRDTSYETYF. CDR3 nucleotides: TGTGCCAGCAGCTTACGGGACACCAGTTACGAGACGTACTTC.

This clonotype was counted only a few times. The chain recombines TRBV29-1 with TRBJ2-3, with 10 bases that match TRBD2. Trimming at V came to 7 bases and at J to 1 base, leaving 2 bases not matched to a gene. Per germline, CDR1 SQVTM and CDR2 ANQGSEA. The CDR3 runs to 13 residues. CDR3 bases: TGCAGCGCGCTAGCGGGGGGCACAGATACGCAGTATTTT. Translated, it gives CSALAGGTDTQYF.

This clonotype is labeled as medium-sized. The chain employs TRBV4-3 and TRBJ2-3; D possibly uses TRBD1 or TRBD2 (5 bases each). Germline V CDR1 and CDR2: LGHNA, YSLEER. Trimming stripped 0 bases from V and 1 base from J, with 14 bases between. The CDR3 is 17 amino acids. For the CDR3, the DNA is TGCGCCAGCAGCCAAGATTGGGACGGCGGAGGCACAGATACGCAGTATTTT. The encoded protein is CASSQDWDGGGTDTQYF.

The V and J genes are TRBV6-2 or TRBV6-3 and TRBJ2-5, with 7 positions matching TRBD2. Germline CDR1 MNHEY, CDR2 SVGEGT. The V segment lost 7 bases and the J segment 3 bases; nucleotides outside the gene matches: 8. CDR3 length: 14 residues. This CDR3 is CASTHRGEKETQYF. The CDR3 DNA is TGTGCCAGCACCCACCGGGGGGAGAAAGAGACCCAGTACTTC.

This clonotype was seen more than once but under ten times. The rearrangement joins TRBV18 to TRBJ1-1, with D perhaps TRBD1 (6 bases). CDR3 length equals 13 residues. The V end was cut by 6 bases, the J end by 4 bases, with 12 bases between. Looked up from germline, CDR1 is KGHSH and CDR2 is LQKENI. The chain's CDR3 is CASSRQATTEAFF. The DNA for the CDR3 is TGTGCCAGCTCCCGACAGGCTACCACTGAAGCTTTCTTT.

This rearrangement joins TRBV3-1 to TRBJ2-2; no reliable D call. The CDR3 consists of 17 residues. Germline lookup yields CDR1 LGHDT and CDR2 YNNKEL (reference sequence). V lost 4 bases, J lost 5 bases, and 20 bases lay in between. CDR3 coding DNA: TGTGCCAGCAGCCGAAGAACACAGTCCTTGGGGACCGGGGAGCTGTTTTTT. Translated, it gives CASSRRTQSLGTGELFF.